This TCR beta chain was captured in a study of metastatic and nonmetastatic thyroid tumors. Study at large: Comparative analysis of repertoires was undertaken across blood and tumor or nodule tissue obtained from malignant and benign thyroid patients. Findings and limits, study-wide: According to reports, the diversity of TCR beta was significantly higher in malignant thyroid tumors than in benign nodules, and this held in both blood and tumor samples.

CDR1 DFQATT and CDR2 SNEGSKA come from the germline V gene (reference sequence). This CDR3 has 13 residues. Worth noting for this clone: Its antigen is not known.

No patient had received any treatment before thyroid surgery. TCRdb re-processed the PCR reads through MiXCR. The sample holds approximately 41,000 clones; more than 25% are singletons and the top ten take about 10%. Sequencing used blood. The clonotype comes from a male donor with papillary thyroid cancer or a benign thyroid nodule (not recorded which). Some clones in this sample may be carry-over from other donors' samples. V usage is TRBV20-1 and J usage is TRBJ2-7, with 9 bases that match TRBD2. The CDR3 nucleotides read TGCATTGAACGGCGCGGGAGGGCTTACGAGCAGTACTTC. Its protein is CIERRGRAYEQYF.